This T cell receptor (beta chain) was observed in a study of blood T cell repertoires in COVID-19 (dated by TCRdb to about 2020). For context, the study as a whole: The collaborator samples originated in the United States, Italy and Spain and spanned the acute and convalescent phases of COVID-19. The prospective study material was composed of cDNA or gDNA derived from T cells, B-cell-depleted T cells, or PBMCs. Subjects who had been exposed to COVID-19, were actively infected with it, or had recovered from it provided the deeply sampled blood TCRbeta repertoires that made up the dataset. The repertoires were made available in a free public database intended to serve as a resource for research on the immune response to SARS-CoV-2. Samples came from the ongoing ImmuneRACE study (first 160 participants) plus 1,254 subjects from 6 global collaborators. Nearly every sample came with metadata listing a de-identified subject ID, COVID-19 status, age in years and sex. Where available, HLA class I and class II types were taken from metadata supplied by the sample provider and were not determined by assay-based typing. The paper's findings and limits, for the study overall: The amount of clinical and demographic metadata varied by source and participant and was provided uncurated.

TCRbeta CDR3 regions were amplified from genomic DNA by means of the immunoSEQ Assay, a bias-controlled multiplex PCR. In the paper's pipeline: Nucleated cell counts per sample were estimated from amplification of reference gene primers within the assay. Sequence reads were collapsed and filtered to measure the absolute abundance of every unique TCRbeta CDR3 rearrangement. For each sample, productive Simpson clonality was calculated by taking the square root of Simpson's diversity index across productive rearrangements. What TCRdb holds here is the immuneACCESS table cut down to in-frame rearrangements. Part of the clones is not present; checked against another copy, under half of the missing clones reflect an unresolved V gene, and the others are unexplained. From that table come the V and J calls and clone size; the DNA was used to work out D and trimming. The table for this sample lists more than 110,000 clones; around 80% of them were counted only once. About 6% of the sample is in the top ten clones.

CDR1 SQVTM and CDR2 ANQGSEA are derived from the germline V gene. The CDR3 contains 12 residues, cysteine and phenylalanine counted. Only the CDR3 DNA stays, 36 bases, in frame from base 1. The junction shows trimming of 1 base on V and 14 bases on J, plus 12 bases between the germline ends. Participants in the prospective study were aged 18 to 89 years, lived in over 20 United States geographic areas, and enrolled through a virtual design. In the prospective study, cohorts were assigned on the basis of participant-reported clinical history obtained from a screening survey and a study questionnaire. For ImmuneRACE Cohort 3, a participant was defined as recovered based on two consecutive negative NP/OP PCR tests, clearance by a healthcare professional, or resolution of symptoms. In the prospective study, mobile phlebotomists collected whole blood, serum and a nasopharyngeal or oropharyngeal swab from each participant. Prospective study participants could optionally give additional blood draws and questionnaires over an approximately two-month period. Blood samples from the prospective study were shipped frozen or at room temperature prior to DNA extraction.

As regards this clone: Its antigen specificity is not known. Base qualities were left out, and no much larger clone turns up one base away.

Material for sequencing was PBMCs or T cells enriched from blood (not recorded which). The source is a woman in her 50s who had recovered from COVID-19. The chain is made from TRBV29-1 and TRBJ1-6, and TRBD1 may be the D gene, going by 5 matching bases. The sequenced DNA is TGCAGCGTTGAAGTGCTCCAGGGTTCCCTCCACTTT. Translated, it gives CSVEVLQGSLHF.